The clone carrying this TCR beta chain was seen a few times. The antigen is unknown. The germline V gene encodes CDR1 SGHRS and CDR2 YFSETQ. The CDR3 has 15 amino acids. V was cut by 0 bases and J by 3 bases, with 11 bases left in between. TCRdb fed the RT-PCR reads into MiXCR, producing one record per CDR3 protein. This sample has more than 700,000 distinct CDR3 sequences, with around 21% found just once. The data are from a study of response to subunit inactivated influenza vaccine. Regarding the study as a whole: Authors suggested that a seasonal influenza vaccination recruits few new T cells each time.

V gene TRBV5-1 combines with J gene TRBJ2-3; possible D gene TRBD2, 6 bases. Sequenced material: PBMCs from blood, taken more than 4 days after vaccination. The receptor was isolated from a man aged 50 to 59 who received an inactivated influenza vaccine. As DNA, the CDR3 is TGCGCCAGCAGCTTGGTAGGACTACGAACAGATACGCAGTATTTT. Residues: CASSLVGLRTDTQYF.